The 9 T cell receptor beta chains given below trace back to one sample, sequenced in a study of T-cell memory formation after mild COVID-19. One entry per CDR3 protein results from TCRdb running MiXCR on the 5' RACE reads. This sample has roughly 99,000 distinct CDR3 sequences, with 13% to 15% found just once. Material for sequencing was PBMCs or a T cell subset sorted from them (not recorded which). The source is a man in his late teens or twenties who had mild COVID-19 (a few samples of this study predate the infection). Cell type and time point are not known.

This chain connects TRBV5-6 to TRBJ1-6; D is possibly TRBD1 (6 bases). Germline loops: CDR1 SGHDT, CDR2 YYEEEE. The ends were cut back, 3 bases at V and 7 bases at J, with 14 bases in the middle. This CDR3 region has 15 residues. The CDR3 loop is CASSSTGKSNSPLHF. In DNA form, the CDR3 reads TGTGCCAGCAGCTCTACAGGGAAATCAAATTCACCCCTCCACTTT. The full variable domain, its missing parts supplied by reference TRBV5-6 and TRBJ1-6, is DAGVTQSPTHLIKTRGQQVTLRCSPKSGHDTVSWYQQALGQGPQFIFQYYEEEERQRGNFPDRFSGHQFPNYSSELNVNALLLGDSALYLCASSSTGKSNSPLHFGNGTRLTVT.

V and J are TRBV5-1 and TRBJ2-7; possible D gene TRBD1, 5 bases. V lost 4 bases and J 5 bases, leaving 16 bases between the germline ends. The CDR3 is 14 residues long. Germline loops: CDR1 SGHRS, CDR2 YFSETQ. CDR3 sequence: CASSPPQGTHEQYF. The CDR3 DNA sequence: TGCGCCAGCAGCCCTCCGCAGGGCACCCACGAGCAGTACTTC.

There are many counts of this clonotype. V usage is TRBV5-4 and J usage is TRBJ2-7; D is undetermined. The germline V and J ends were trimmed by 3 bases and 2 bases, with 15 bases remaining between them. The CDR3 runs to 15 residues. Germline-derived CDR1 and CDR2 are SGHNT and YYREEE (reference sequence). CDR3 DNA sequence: TGTGCCAGCAGCTCCCGTGGGTCCCAAACCTACGAGCAGTACGTC. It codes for CASSSRGSQTYEQYV.

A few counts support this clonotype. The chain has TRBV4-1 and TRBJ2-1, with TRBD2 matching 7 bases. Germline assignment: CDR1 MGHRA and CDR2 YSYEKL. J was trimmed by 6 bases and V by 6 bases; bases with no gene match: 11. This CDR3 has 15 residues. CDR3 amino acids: CASSQLGGFGNEQFF. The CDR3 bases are TGCGCCAGCAGTCAACTCGGGGGGTTCGGCAATGAGCAGTTCTTC.

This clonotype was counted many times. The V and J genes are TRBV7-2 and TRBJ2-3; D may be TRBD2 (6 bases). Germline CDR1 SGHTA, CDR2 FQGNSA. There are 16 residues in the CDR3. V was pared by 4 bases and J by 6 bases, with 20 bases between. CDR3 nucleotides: TGTGCCAGCAGCTCCCTAGCCTCACTAGCAGGCGATACGCAGTATTTT. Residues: CASSSLASLAGDTQYF.

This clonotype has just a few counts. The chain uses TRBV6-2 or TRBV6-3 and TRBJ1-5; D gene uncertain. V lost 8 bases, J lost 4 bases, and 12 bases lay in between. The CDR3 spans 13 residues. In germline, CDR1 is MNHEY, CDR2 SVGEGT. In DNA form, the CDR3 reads TGTGCCAGCTCAAGACGGTTGAATCAGCCCCAGCATTTT. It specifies CASSRRLNQPQHF.

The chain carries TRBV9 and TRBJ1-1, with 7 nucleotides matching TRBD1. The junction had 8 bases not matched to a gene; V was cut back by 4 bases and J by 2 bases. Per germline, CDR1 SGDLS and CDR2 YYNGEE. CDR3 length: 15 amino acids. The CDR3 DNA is TGTGCCAGCAGCCCCCCCAGGGGGACTAACACTGAAGCTTTCTTT. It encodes CASSPPRGTNTEAFF. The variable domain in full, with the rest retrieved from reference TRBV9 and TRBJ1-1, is DSGVTQTPKHLITATGQRVTLRCSPRSGDLSVYWYQQSLDQGLQFLIQYYNGEERAKGNILERFSAQQFPDLHSELNLSSLELGDSALYFCASSPPRGTNTEAFFGQGTRLTVV.

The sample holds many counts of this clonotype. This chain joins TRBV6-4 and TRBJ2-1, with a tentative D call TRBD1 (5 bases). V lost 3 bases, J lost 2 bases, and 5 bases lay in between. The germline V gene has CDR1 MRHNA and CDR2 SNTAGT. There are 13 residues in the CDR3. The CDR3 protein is CASSEDTYNEQFF. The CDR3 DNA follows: TGTGCCAGCAGTGAGGACACCTACAATGAGCAGTTCTTC.

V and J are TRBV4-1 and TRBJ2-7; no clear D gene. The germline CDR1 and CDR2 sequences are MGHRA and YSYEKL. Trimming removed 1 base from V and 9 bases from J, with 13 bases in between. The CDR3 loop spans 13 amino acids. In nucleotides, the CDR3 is TGCGCCAGCAGCCAAGTGGCCGGGTGGGGGCAGTACTTC. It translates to CASSQVAGWGQYF.